This T cell receptor beta chain was obtained from a study of cytomegalovirus exposure and HLA in healthy donors. The CDR3 contains 17 residues. V lost 2 bases and J lost 6, with 21 bases in between. Germline CDR1 is MNHNS and CDR2 is SASEGT. Both 60 Vbeta primers and 13 Jbeta primers went into the PCR. Sequencing was performed with immunoSEQ multiplex PCR; in TCRdb, only in-frame clones are kept and a portion is missing. The sample consists of about 120,000 clones, over 70% of them appearing once. The study's findings and limits: About 87% or about 30% of the time was how often most TCR beta V segments were productive, according to an earlier analysis.

Worth noting for this clone: Its antigen is not identified.

The rearrangement joins TRBV6-1 to TRBJ2-3; D perhaps matches TRBD2 (7 bases). The source is a woman between 18 and 29 years old in good health and CMV-seronegative. The sequenced material came from PBMCs. As DNA, the CDR3 is TGTGCCAGCAGTGAACCCCCGCGTGGGGGGGCTAGGGATACGCAGTATTTT. Its protein product is CASSEPPRGGARDTQYF.